Sequencing of this TCR beta chain was carried out in a study of blood T cells in healthy people across ages. Findings of the study overall: Possibly, changes in expanded clonotypes were confounded because donor CMV status was unknown. The percentage of naive T cells correlated strongly with TCR beta diversity.

The germline V gene encodes CDR1 SQVTM and CDR2 ANQGSEA. V gave up 4 bases and J gave up 3 bases, with 9 bases separating them. This CDR3 has 12 amino acids. Primers used in a second PCR of about 6 to 12 cycles were a sample-barcoded 5' primer and a J-beta primer mix. Through a template-switch adaptor with 12 random nucleotides, each cDNA molecule received a tag. CDR3-containing paired-end reads numbered at least 3 million in each sample. TCRdb redid the calling of the 5' RACE reads with MiXCR, one entry per CDR3 protein. The sample records 1.5 million to 2 million distinct CDR3 sequences, about 28% being singletons. At least ten counts were recorded for this clonotype. The antigen is unknown.

This rearrangement joins TRBV29-1 to TRBJ1-1; unclear D gene. This sequence originates from a woman aged 25 to 39 in good health. Sequences were obtained from blood. The CDR3 protein is CSVVRTDTEAFF. In nucleotides, the CDR3 is TGCAGCGTTGTGCGGACGGACACTGAAGCTTTCTTT.